These 3 T cell receptor beta chains were sequenced from one sample in a study of CD8 T cells in Susac syndrome. With random hexamers, reverse transcription was performed on about 0.5 to 1 ug of RNA. TCRdb re-derived calls from the immunoSEQ multiplex PCR reads in MiXCR, one entry per CDR3 protein. The sample has approximately 25,000 distinct CDR3 sequences; around 93% are singletons. The sample comprised CD8+ T cells from PBMCs. The receptors here all came from a human donor with Susac syndrome.

This chain uses TRBV21-1 with TRBJ2-2. TRBV21-1 is classified as a pseudogene. This CDR3 region has 15 residues. CDR3 amino acids: CASSNLERNTGELFF. The DNA of the CDR3 is TGTGCCAGCAGCAATCTTGAGCGCAACACCGGGGAGCTGTTTTTT.

The chain carries TRBV28 and TRBJ2-1; weak D call: TRBD2 (5 bases). Deletions cut 4 bases from V and 8 bases from J, with 15 bases between. This CDR3 is built from 14 residues. From germline, CDR1 is MDHEN and CDR2 SYDVKM. In DNA form, the CDR3 reads TGTGCCAGCAGTTCCCTTGCGGGTGAGGATGAGCAGTTCTTC. Amino acids: CASSSLAGEDEQFF. The full variable domain, with the rest looked up from reference TRBV28 and TRBJ2-1, is DVKVTQSSRYLVKRTGEKVFLECVQDMDHENMFWYRQDPGLGLRLIYFSYDVKMKEKGDIPEGYSVSREKKERFSLILESASTNQTSMYLCASSSLAGEDEQFFGPGTRLTVL.

This clonotype was counted a single time. A junction end diverges from the germline sequence, so it may reflect a read error. The V gene is TRBV13, the J gene TRBJ2-7; D unresolved. This CDR3 has 15 residues. CDR1 and CDR2 from the germline V gene are PRHDT and FYEKMQ (reference sequence). The CDR3 loop is CAGSPGRQTFYEQYF. CDR3 bases: TGTGCCGGCAGCCCAGGACGGCAGACTTTCTACGAGCAGTACTTC.